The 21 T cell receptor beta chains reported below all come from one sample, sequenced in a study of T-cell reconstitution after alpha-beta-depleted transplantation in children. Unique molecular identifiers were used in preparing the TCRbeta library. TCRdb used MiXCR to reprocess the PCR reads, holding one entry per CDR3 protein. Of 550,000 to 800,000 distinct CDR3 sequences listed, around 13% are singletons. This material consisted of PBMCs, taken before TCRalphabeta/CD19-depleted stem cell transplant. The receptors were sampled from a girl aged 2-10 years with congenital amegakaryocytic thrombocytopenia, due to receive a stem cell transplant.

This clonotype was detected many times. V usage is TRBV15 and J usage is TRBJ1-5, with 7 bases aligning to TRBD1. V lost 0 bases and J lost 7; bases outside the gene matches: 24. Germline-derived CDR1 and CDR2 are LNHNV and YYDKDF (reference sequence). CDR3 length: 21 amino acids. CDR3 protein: CATSRDLVILTGIKDGQPQHF. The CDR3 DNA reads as TGTGCCACCAGCAGAGATCTGGTTATTTTGACAGGGATAAAAGACGGCCAGCCCCAGCATTTT.

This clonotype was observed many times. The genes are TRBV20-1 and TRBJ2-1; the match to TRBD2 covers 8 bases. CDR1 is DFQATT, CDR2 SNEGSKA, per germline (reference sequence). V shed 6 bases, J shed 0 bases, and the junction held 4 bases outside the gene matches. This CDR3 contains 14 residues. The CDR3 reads CSALSGSSYNEQFF. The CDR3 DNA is TGCAGTGCCTTGAGCGGGAGCTCCTACAATGAGCAGTTCTTC.

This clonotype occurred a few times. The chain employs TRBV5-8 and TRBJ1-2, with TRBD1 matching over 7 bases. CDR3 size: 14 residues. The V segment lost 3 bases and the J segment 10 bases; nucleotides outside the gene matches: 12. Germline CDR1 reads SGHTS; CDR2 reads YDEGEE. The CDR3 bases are TGTGCCAGCAGCTCCCCATACAGGGGTACTACCTACACCTTC. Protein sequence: CASSSPYRGTTYTF. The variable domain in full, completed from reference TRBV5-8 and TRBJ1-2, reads EAGVTQSPTHLIKTRGQQATLRCSPISGHTSVYWYQQALGLGLQFLLWYDEGEERNRGNFPPRFSGRQFPNYSSELNVNALELEDSALYLCASSSPYRGTTYTFGSGTRLTVV.

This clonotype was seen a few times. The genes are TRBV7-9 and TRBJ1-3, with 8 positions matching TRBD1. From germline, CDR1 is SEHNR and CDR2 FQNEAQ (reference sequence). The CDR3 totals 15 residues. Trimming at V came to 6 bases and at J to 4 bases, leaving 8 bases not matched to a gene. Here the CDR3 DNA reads TGTGCCAGCAGTTCTGGGGACAGGCGGGGAAACACCATATATTTT. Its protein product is CASSSGDRRGNTIYF. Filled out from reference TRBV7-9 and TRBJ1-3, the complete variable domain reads DTGVSQNPRHKITKRGQNVTFRCDPISEHNRLYWYRQTLGQGPEFLTYFQNEAQLEKSRLLSDRFSAERPKGSFSTLEIQRTEQGDSAMYLCASSSGDRRGNTIYFGEGSWLTVV.

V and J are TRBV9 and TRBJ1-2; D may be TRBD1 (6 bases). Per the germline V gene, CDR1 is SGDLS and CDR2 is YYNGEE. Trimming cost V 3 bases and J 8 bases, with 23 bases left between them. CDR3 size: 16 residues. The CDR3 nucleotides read TGTGCCAGCAGCGCGATAGTAGGGGGACTCTCCCGGGGCTACACCTTC. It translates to CASSAIVGGLSRGYTF.

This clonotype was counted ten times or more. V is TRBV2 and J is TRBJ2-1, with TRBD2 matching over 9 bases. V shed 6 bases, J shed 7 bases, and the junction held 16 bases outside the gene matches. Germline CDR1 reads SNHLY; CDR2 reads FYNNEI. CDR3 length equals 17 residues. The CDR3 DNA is TGTGCCAGCAGCGCTGTGGTAGCGGGAGTTACTTCGAATGAGCAGTTCTTC. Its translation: CASSAVVAGVTSNEQFF.

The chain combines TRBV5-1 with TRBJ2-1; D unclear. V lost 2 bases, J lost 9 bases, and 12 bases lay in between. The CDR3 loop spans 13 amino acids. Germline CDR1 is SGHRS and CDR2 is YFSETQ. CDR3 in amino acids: CASSLLATGEQFF. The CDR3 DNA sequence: TGCGCCAGCAGCTTATTGGCGACGGGTGAGCAGTTCTTC.

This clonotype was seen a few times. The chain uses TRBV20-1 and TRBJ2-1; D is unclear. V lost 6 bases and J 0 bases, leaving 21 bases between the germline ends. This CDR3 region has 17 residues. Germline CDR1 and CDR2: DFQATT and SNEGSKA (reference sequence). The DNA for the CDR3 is TGCAGTGCCTCCCCGAAGCTGTATTCGAGCTCCTACAATGAGCAGTTCTTC. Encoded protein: CSASPKLYSSSYNEQFF.

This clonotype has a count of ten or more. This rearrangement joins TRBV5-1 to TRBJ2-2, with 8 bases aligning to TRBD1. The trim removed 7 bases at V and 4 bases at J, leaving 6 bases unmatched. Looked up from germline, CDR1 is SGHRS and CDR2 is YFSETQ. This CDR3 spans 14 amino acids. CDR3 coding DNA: TGCGCCAGCCGACAGGGGCCGACCACCGGGGAGCTGTTTTTT. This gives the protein CASRQGPTTGELFF.

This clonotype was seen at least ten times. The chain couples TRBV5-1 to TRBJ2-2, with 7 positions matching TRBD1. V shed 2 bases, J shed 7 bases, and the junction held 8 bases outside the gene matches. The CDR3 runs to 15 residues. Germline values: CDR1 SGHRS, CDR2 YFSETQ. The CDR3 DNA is TGCGCCAGCAGCTTCCGACAGGGTTGGAACGGGGAGCTGTTTTTT. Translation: CASSFRQGWNGELFF.

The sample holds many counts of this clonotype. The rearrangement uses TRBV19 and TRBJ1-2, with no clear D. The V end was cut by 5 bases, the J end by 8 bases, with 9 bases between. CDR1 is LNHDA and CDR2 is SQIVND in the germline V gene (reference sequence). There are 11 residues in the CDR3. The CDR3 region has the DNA TGTGCCAGTAGTCTCCAATGGGGCTACACCTTC. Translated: CASSLQWGYTF.

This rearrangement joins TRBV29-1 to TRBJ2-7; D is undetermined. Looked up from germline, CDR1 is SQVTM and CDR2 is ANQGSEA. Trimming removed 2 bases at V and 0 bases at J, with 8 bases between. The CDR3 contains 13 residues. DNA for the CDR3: TGCAGCGTTGAAACACCGGACTCCTACGAGCAGTACTTC. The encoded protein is CSVETPDSYEQYF.

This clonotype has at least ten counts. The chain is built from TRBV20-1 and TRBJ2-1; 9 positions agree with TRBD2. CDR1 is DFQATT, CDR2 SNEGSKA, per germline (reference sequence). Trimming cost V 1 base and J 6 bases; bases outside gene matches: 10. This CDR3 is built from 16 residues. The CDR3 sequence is CSARVLRGRVTNEQFF. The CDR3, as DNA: TGCAGTGCTAGAGTACTGCGCGGGAGGGTCACCAATGAGCAGTTCTTC.

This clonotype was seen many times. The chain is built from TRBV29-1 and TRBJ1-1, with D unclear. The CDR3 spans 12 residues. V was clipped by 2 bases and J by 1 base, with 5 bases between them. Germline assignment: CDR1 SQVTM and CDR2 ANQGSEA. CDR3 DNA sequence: TGCAGCGTTGAACCTGGGAACACTGAAGCTTTCTTT. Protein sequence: CSVEPGNTEAFF. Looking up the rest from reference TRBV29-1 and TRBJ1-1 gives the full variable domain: SAVISQKPSRDICQRGTSLTIQCQVDSQVTMMFWYRQQPGQSLTLIATANQGSEATYESGFVIDKFPISRPNLTFSTLTVSNMSPEDSSIYLCSVEPGNTEAFFGQGTRLTVV.

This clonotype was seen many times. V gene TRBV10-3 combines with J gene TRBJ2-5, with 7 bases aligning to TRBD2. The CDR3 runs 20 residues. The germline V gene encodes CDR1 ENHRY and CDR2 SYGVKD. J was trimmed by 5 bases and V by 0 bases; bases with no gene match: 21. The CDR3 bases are TGTGCCATCAGTGAGTCTCCGGGAGGACACCCCTTTGAAAGCGGGGAGACCCAGTACTTC. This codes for CAISESPGGHPFESGETQYF.

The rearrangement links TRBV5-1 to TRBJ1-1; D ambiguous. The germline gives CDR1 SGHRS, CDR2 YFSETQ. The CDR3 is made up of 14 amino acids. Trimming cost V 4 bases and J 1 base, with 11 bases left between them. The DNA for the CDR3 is TGCGCCAGCAGCGCCTCAATTACGAACACTGAAGCTTTCTTT. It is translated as CASSASITNTEAFF.

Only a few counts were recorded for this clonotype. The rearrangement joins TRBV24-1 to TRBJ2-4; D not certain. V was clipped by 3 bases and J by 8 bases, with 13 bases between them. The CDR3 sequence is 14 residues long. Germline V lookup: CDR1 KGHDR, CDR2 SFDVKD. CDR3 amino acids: CATSDPRSVDIQYF. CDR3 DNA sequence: TGTGCCACCAGTGATCCCAGGTCGGTAGACATTCAGTACTTC.

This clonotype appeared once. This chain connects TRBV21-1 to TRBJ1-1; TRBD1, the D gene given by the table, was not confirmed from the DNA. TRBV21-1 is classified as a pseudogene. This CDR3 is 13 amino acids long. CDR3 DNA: TGTGCCCTACAAACAGGGGAGGGCACTGAAGCTTTCTTT. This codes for CALQTGEGTEAFF.

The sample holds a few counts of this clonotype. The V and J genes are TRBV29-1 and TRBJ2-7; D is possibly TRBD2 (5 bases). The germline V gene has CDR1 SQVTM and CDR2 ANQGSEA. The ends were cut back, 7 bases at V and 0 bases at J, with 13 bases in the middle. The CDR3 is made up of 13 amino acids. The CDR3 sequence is CSAKGGSSYEQYF. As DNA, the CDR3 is TGCAGCGCCAAAGGAGGAAGCTCCTACGAGCAGTACTTC.

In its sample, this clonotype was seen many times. The CDR3 DNA sequence: TGCAGCGTTGAACTCGGCGGGGAGCTGTTTTTT. Amino acid sequence: CSVELGGELFF. The chain is built from TRBV29-1 and TRBJ2-2; no reliable D call. Trimming cost V 2 bases and J 7 bases, with 5 bases left between them. Per germline, CDR1 SQVTM and CDR2 ANQGSEA. The CDR3 loop spans 11 amino acids.

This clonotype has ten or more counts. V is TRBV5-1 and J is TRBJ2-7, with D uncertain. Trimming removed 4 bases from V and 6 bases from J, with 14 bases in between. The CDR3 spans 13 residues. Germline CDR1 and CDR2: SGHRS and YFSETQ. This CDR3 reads CASSPDVGSEQYF. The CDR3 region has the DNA TGCGCCAGCAGCCCGGACGTGGGTTCCGAGCAGTACTTC. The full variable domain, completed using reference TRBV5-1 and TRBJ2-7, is KAGVTQTPRYLIKTRGQQVTLSCSPISGHRSVSWYQQTPGQGLQFLFEYFSETQRNKGNFPGRFSGRQFSNSRSEMNVSTLELGDSALYLCASSPDVGSEQYFGPGTRLTVT.